This T cell receptor (beta chain) was sequenced in a study of blood T cells in healthy people across ages. With a J-beta primer mix and a sample-barcoded 5' primer, a second PCR ran 7 to 11 cycles. The template-switch adaptor, which had 12 random nucleotides, put a tag on each cDNA molecule. CDR3-containing paired-end reads numbered at least 2.5 million in each sample. TCRdb ran MiXCR on the 5' RACE reads and lists one entry per CDR3 protein. The data show around 1,000,000 distinct CDR3 sequences, with approximately 26% seen just once and less than 0.85% held by the top ten. General study results and limits: Any conclusive comparison of naive versus antigen-experienced cells was prevented by using unsorted PBMCs.

Concerning this clonotype: Its antigen is undetermined.

This sample also appeared in a second study, on T cells of mothers and their children.

The sequencing input was blood. The clonotype originates from a girl aged 2-10 years in good health.

The CDR3 spells CASSLDTFGQPQHF. The CDR3 DNA reads as TGTGCCAGCAGTCTTGACACCTTCGGCCAGCCCCAGCATTTT. This sequence joins TRBV6-6 and TRBJ1-5, with no clear D. The V gene lost 5 bases and the J gene lost 7 bases, with 15 bases spanning the gap. The CDR3 is made up of 14 amino acids. CDR1 is MNHNY and CDR2 is SVGAGI in the germline V gene (reference sequence).